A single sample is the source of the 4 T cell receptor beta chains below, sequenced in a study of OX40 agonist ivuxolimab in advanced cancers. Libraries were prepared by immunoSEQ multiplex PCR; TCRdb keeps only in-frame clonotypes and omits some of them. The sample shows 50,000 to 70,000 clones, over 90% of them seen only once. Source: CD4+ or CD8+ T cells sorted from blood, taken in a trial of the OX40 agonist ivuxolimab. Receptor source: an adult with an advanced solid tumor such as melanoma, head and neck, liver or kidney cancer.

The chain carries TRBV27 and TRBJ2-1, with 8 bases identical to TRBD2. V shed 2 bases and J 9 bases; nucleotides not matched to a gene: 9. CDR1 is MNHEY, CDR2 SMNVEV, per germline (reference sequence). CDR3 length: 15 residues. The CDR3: CASSLRASGSGEQFF. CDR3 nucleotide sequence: TGTGCCAGCAGTTTACGGGCTAGCGGGTCTGGTGAGCAGTTCTTC.

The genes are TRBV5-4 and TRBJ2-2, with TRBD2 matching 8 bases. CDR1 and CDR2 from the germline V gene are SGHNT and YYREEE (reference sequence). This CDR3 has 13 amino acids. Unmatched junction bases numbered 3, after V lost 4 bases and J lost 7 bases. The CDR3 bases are TGTGCCAGCAGCGGCGGGGGGAACGGGGAGCTGTTTTTT. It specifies CASSGGGNGELFF.

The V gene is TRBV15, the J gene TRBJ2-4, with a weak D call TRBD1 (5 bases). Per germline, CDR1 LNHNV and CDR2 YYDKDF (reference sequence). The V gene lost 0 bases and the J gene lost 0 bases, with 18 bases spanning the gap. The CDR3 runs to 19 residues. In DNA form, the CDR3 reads TGTGCCACCAGCAGAGAAACAGGAGCCCTACTCCTAGCCAAAAACATTCAGTACTTC. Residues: CATSRETGALLLAKNIQYF. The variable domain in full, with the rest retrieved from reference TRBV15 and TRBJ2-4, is DAMVIQNPRYQVTQFGKPVTLSCSQTLNHNVMYWYQQKSSQAPKLLFHYYDKDFNNEADTPDNFQSRRPNTSFCFLDIRSPGLGDTAMYLCATSRETGALLLAKNIQYFGAGTRLSVL.

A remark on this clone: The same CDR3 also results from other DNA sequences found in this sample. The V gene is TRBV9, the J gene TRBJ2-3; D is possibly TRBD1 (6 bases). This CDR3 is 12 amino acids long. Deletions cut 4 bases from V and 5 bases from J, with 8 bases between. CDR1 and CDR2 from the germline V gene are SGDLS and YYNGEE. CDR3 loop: CASSLGGDTQYF. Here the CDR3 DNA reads TGTGCCAGCAGCCTAGGGGGAGATACGCAGTATTTT.